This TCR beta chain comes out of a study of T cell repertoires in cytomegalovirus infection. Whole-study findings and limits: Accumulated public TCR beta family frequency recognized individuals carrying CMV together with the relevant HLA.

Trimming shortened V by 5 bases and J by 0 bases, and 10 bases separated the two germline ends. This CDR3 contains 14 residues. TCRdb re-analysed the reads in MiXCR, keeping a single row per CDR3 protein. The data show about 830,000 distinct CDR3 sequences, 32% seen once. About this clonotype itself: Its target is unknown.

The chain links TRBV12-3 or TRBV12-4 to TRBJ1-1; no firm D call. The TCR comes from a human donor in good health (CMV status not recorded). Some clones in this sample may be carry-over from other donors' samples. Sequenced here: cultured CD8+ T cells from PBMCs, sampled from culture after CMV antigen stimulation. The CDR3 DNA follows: TGTGCCAGCAGTCCAGACACGGTGAACACTGAAGCTTTCTTT. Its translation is CASSPDTVNTEAFF.